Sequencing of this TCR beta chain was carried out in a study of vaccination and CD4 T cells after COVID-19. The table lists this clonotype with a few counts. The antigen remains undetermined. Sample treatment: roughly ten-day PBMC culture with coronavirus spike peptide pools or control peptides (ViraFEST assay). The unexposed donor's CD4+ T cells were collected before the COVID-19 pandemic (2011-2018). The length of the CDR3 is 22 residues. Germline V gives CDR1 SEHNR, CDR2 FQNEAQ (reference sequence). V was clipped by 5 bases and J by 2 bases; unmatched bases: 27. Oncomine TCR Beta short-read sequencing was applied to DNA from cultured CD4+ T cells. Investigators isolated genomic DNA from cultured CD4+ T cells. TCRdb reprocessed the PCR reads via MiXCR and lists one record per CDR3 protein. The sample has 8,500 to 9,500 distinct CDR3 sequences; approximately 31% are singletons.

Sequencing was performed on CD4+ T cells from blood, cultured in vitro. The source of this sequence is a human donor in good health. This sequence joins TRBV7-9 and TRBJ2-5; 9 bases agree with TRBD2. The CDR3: CASSPGLAGGLLGPLEQETQYF. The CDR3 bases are TGTGCCAGCAGCCCAGGGCTGGCGGGAGGGCTTCTCGGGCCCCTGGAACAAGAGACCCAGTACTTC.